The T cell receptor (beta chain) under discussion was sequenced for a study of blood T cell repertoires in COVID-19. Method: immunoSEQ multiplex PCR; TCRdb's copy keeps in-frame clones and lacks some. The sample gives 150,000 to 200,000 clones, around 90% of which show up once; around 0.5% is in the top ten. V dropped 5 bases and J dropped 5 bases, with 16 bases sitting between them. Germline V gene data show CDR1 as SEHNR and CDR2 as FQNEAQ (reference sequence). The CDR3 is 14 residues long. J is TRBJ2-7 and V is TRBV7-9; a weak D match, TRBD1 (5 bases). The sequencing sample was made of peripheral blood. The origin of this receptor is a man in his fifties with acute or convalescent COVID-19. The CDR3 nucleotides read TGTGCCAGCAGCCCAGTTGCAGGGCTTGACGAGCAGTACGTC. Translated, it gives CASSPVAGLDEQYV.